These T cell receptor beta chains were read from a single sample in a study of tumor-infiltrating lymphocytes in primary liver carcinoma. MiXCR was run by TCRdb on the multiplex PCR reads, yielding one entry per CDR3 protein. This table holds about 200,000 distinct CDR3 sequences, around three fifths found once. The sample consisted of peripheral blood. These receptors originate from a woman in her sixties or seventies with primary liver carcinoma and hepatitis B virus infection. Both conserved end residues are part of each CDR3. Each record gives: V gene, CDR3 protein.

TRBV10-3	CTIRGGGSAGEQFF
TRBV5-4	CASSLGQQETQYF
TRBV11-3	CASSLGTGGGSYEQYF
TRBV20-1	CSAETAFYGYTF
TRBV6-5	CASSSRYEQYF
TRBV11-2	CASNPNTVELFF
TRBV6-5	CSSSPTGGHEQYF
TRBV11-2	CTSSLRTLRETQYF
TRBV5-1	CASSRTGQGLNTEAFF
TRBV5-4	CVSSRDSSTGELFF
TRBV11-2	CASSLCLAGGGNEQFF
TRBV28	CASSSRLAGEVDTQYF
TRBV29-1	CSVPTGITEAFF
TRBV12-3/TRBV12-4	CAIRAGQYNEQYF
TRBV6-6	CVGSYQTGEHSPLHF
TRBV12-3/TRBV12-4	CASSPPLVGDSYEQYF
TRBV7-9	CASSLAGGGNQPQHF
TRBV28	CASRRTGGWGEQFF
TRBV14	CASGHKMGQLNEQFF
TRBV28	CASSLFDQPQHF
TRBV6-6	CASSFLAANTGELFF
TRBV7-9	CASSPPSGDHTGELFF
TRBV11-2	CANSFGGASYEKYF
TRBV12-3/TRBV12-4	CASSLGRQNYAF
TRBV30	CAWSDDLVPQETQYF
TRBV11-2	CASSLETGDYNKQFF
TRBV12-5	CASGSRAQYYNEQYF
TRBV6-5	CASMTGTAPYGYTF
TRBV6-6	CSSSDVGYQPQHF
TRBV12-3/TRBV12-4	CASSLIGGTEAFF
TRBV11-3	CASSRQTRQTQYF
TRBV29-1	CSVPGTEGLTDTQYF
TRBV11-3	CASSSGQGSHEQYF
TRBV28	CPSTLGAALHTEAFF
TRBV11-1	CASSFLGLVSDAQYF
TRBV11-1	CASSLPGLQETQHF
TRBV5-6	CASSLVSSGRTGELFF
TRBV12-3/TRBV12-4	CASGRAPGNTIYF
TRBV12-3/TRBV12-4	CASSLASGGQLGKSQYF
TRBV11-1	CASSLVNSYEQYF